Following are 27 T cell receptor beta chains from one sample sequenced in a study of blood T cells in healthy people across ages (dated by TCRdb to the mid-2010s). Libraries came from 5' RACE. Data came from an Illumina HiSeq 2500. A second PCR of 7 to 11 cycles was run with a J-beta primer mix and a sample-barcoded 5' primer. Using fastp trimming at Q25 and MiXCR clonotype assembly, TCRdb reanalyzed the public sequencing data and kept in-frame beta chains. Here each entry gathers all rows of one CDR3 protein and keeps the most common genes and DNA. This sample gives around 900,000 distinct CDR3 sequences in total; just over 50% of them show up just once. Roughly a fifth of the sample belongs to the ten largest clones. The sample consisted of blood. The origin of the receptors is a woman aged 55-70 years in good health.

In this sample, this clonotype turned up a few times. The J gene is TRBJ2-5, the V gene TRBV28; 10 nucleotides agree with TRBD1. With 7 bases clipped from V and 1 base from J, the junction kept 3 bases outside the gene matches. Germline loops: CDR1 MDHEN, CDR2 SYDVKM. The CDR3 runs 14 residues. CDR3 protein: CASTTGGPQETQYF. CDR3 nucleotide sequence: TGTGCCAGCACGACAGGGGGCCCCCAAGAGACCCAGTACTTC.

This sequence joins TRBV9 and TRBJ2-1, with D uncertain. V gave up 0 bases and J gave up 8 bases, with 12 bases separating them. The CDR3 spans 14 residues. The germline CDR1 and CDR2 sequences are SGDLS and YYNGEE. As DNA, the CDR3 is TGTGCCAGCAGCGTAGCCGCACCTACGGATGAGCAGTTCTTC. Amino acid sequence: CASSVAAPTDEQFF.

The V and J genes are TRBV27 and TRBJ2-4; 10 bases map to TRBD2. This CDR3 contains 17 residues. The germline V gene encodes CDR1 MNHEY and CDR2 SMNVEV (reference sequence). The V gene end was trimmed by 8 bases and the J gene end by 1 base; junction bases not matched to a gene: 11. CDR3 amino acids: CASRMGRLAGAKNIQYF. CDR3 DNA: TGTGCCAGCCGCATGGGCAGACTAGCGGGCGCCAAAAACATTCAGTACTTC.

The genes are TRBV28 and TRBJ2-4, with D perhaps TRBD2 (5 bases). Trimming removed 8 bases at V and 13 bases at J, with 18 bases between. Germline V lookup: CDR1 MDHEN, CDR2 SYDVKM. The CDR3 runs 12 residues. The CDR3 region has the DNA TGTGCCAGCGGAGTTCATAGGTGGGAGCAGTACTTC. Amino acid sequence: CASGVHRWEQYF.

V gene TRBV4-2 combines with J gene TRBJ2-3; tentative D call: TRBD2 (6 bases). Between the trimmed V and J ends, which lost 4 bases and 3 bases, there was a span of 14 bases. Germline CDR1 is LGHNA and CDR2 is YNFKEQ. This CDR3 comprises 15 residues. Written as DNA, the CDR3 is TGTGCCAGCAGCCGGAGCGGGCAGGGTACAGATACGCAGTATTTT. Amino acids: CASSRSGQGTDTQYF.

The table lists this clonotype with a few counts. The V and J genes are TRBV27 and TRBJ2-7; 8 bases line up with TRBD2. V was pared by 7 bases and J by 6 bases, with 20 bases of the junction left unmatched. Per germline, CDR1 MNHEY and CDR2 SMNVEV (reference sequence). The CDR3 consists of 17 residues. CDR3 region: CASNPLPSGTSYPEQYF. The CDR3 bases are TGTGCCAGCAACCCCCTCCCATCCGGGACTAGTTATCCCGAGCAGTACTTC.

This chain uses TRBV20-1 with TRBJ2-1, with 8 bases identical to TRBD2. The CDR3 runs 14 residues. Trimming cost V 5 bases and J 4 bases; bases outside gene matches: 7. CDR1 DFQATT and CDR2 SNEGSKA come from the germline V gene (reference sequence). The chain's CDR3 is CSAFPSGLYNEQFF. CDR3 in DNA: TGCAGTGCTTTCCCTAGCGGGCTTTACAATGAGCAGTTCTTC.

The chain employs TRBV4-1 and TRBJ2-7, with 8 nucleotides matching TRBD2. V was clipped by 5 bases and J by 3 bases; unmatched bases: 12. There are 16 residues in the CDR3. Per germline, CDR1 MGHRA and CDR2 YSYEKL. Written as DNA, the CDR3 is TGCGCCAGCAGCTTCACTTTCCGGGGGGGGAACTACGAGCAGTACTTC. This sequence encodes CASSFTFRGGNYEQYF.

Concerning this clonotype itself: The CDR3 does not close with the conserved phenylalanine or tryptophan, likely indicating a read error. No DNA is shown, since the ends of the CDR3 on it are uncertain; the CDR3 is the one TCRdb lists. The V and J genes are TRBV21-1 and TRBJ2-4. TRBV21-1 is a pseudogene segment. The CDR3 has 12 residues if both end residues are counted. The CDR3 sequence: CASRGTLLRAVL.

The V call is TRBV4-1, the J call TRBJ2-6; 8 bases agree with TRBD1. Per the germline V gene, CDR1 is MGHRA and CDR2 is YSYEKL. This CDR3 is built from 21 residues. J was trimmed by 0 bases and V by 3 bases; bases with no gene match: 16. CDR3 sequence reads: CASSQPRWQGAVISGANVLTF. In nucleotides, the CDR3 is TGCGCCAGCAGCCAGCCCCGGTGGCAGGGGGCTGTGATCTCTGGGGCCAACGTCCTGACTTTC.

This clonotype came up a few times. The chain is built from TRBV20-1 and TRBJ2-7; no reliable D call. CDR3 size: 12 residues. Germline V gene sequence: CDR1 DFQATT, CDR2 SNEGSKA (reference sequence). V lost 1 base, J lost 1 base, and 5 bases lay in between. The CDR3 sequence: CSARGTSYEQYF. In nucleotides, the CDR3 is TGCAGTGCTAGAGGGACGTCCTACGAGCAGTACTTC.

The rearrangement joins TRBV7-9 to TRBJ2-3; D uncertain. The CDR3 consists of 14 residues. V lost 5 bases, J lost 5 bases, and 14 bases lay in between. The germline V gene encodes CDR1 SEHNR and CDR2 FQNEAQ (reference sequence). CDR3 loop: CASSTRTDVDTQYF. The DNA for the CDR3 is TGTGCCAGCAGCACTCGGACCGACGTAGATACGCAGTATTTT. Looking up the rest from reference TRBV7-9 and TRBJ2-3 gives the full variable domain: DTGVSQNPRHKITKRGQNVTFRCDPISEHNRLYWYRQTLGQGPEFLTYFQNEAQLEKSRLLSDRFSAERPKGSFSTLEIQRTEQGDSAMYLCASSTRTDVDTQYFGPGTRLTVL.

The chain joins TRBV30 to TRBJ2-7; possible D gene TRBD1, 5 bases. The CDR3 has 14 amino acids. V dropped 1 base and J dropped 2 bases, with 12 bases sitting between them. Germline V gives CDR1 GTSNPN, CDR2 SVGIG (reference sequence). CDR3: CAWSAGRVAYEQYF. Here the CDR3 DNA reads TGTGCCTGGAGTGCCGGCAGGGTTGCCTACGAGCAGTACTTC. The full variable domain, its missing parts supplied by reference TRBV30 and TRBJ2-7, is SQTIHQWPATLVQPVGSPLSLECTVEGTSNPNLYWYRQAAGRGLQLLFYSVGIGQISSEVPQNLSASRPQDRQFILSSKKLLLSDSGFYLCAWSAGRVAYEQYFGPGTRLTVT.

This rearrangement joins TRBV4-1 to TRBJ2-5, with 7 bases that match TRBD2. CDR3 length: 15 residues. The germline V gene has CDR1 MGHRA and CDR2 YSYEKL. The V segment lost 4 bases and the J segment 5 bases; nucleotides outside the gene matches: 10. The CDR3 DNA follows: TGCGCCAGCAGCCCCGGACTAGAGTTTGTTGAGACCCAGTACTTC. It translates to CASSPGLEFVETQYF.

Worth noting for this clonotype: Possible read error: a much larger clone is one base away. This sequence joins TRBV28 and TRBJ2-1; D is undetermined. CDR3 length: 14 amino acids. Germline CDR1 is MDHEN and CDR2 is SYDVKM. The CDR3, as DNA: TGTGACAGCACCTTTAGGACGGCGTACAATGAGCAGTTCTTC. Its translation: CDSTFRTAYNEQFF.

The gene calls are TRBV12-3 or TRBV12-4 and TRBJ1-1; 8 nucleotides match TRBD1. CDR3 length: 14 amino acids. The J segment lost 6 bases and the V segment lost 5 bases, leaving 8 bases of the junction unmatched. The CDR3 spells CASSPRTGIAEAFF. DNA for the CDR3: TGTGCCAGCAGTCCCAGGACAGGGATAGCTGAAGCTTTCTTT.

The chain links TRBV20-1 to TRBJ2-7; TRBD2 matches 7 bases. The CDR3 covers 14 residues. CDR1 and CDR2 (germline): DFQATT, SNEGSKA (reference sequence). Trimming cost V 0 bases and J 4 bases; bases outside gene matches: 6. The DNA of the CDR3 is TGCAGTGCTAGAGATGTCGGGGGAGGGTACGAGCAGTACTTC. Translated: CSARDVGGGYEQYF.

The chain has TRBV20-1 and TRBJ2-1, with 8 positions matching TRBD2. CDR1 DFQATT and CDR2 SNEGSKA come from the germline V gene (reference sequence). The CDR3 totals 16 residues. V shed 0 bases and J 0 bases; nucleotides not matched to a gene: 4. CDR3 nucleotide sequence: TGCAGTGCTAGAGATCCCCGGGGGGGCTCCTACAATGAGCAGTTCTTC. Translated, it gives CSARDPRGGSYNEQFF.

The chain joins TRBV28 to TRBJ2-1; perhaps D is TRBD1 or TRBD2 (5 bases each). The CDR3 sequence is 16 residues long. Germline V gene lookup returns CDR1 MDHEN and CDR2 SYDVKM. V lost 6 bases, J lost 4 bases, and 19 bases lay in between. Here the CDR3 reads CASSPEGRPPYNEQFF. CDR3 DNA: TGTGCCAGCAGCCCCGAGGGGAGACCCCCTTACAATGAGCAGTTCTTC.

The chain combines TRBV7-2 with TRBJ2-7, with TRBD1 identical over 7 bases. The CDR3 has 15 residues. The V gene end was trimmed by 5 bases and the J gene end by 2 bases; junction bases not matched to a gene: 9. Germline CDR1 is SGHTA and CDR2 is FQGNSA. The CDR3 nucleotides are TGTGCCAGCAGCCACTCGACAGGGCCTACCTACGAGCAGTACTTC. Translation gives CASSHSTGPTYEQYF.

V and J are TRBV6-2 or TRBV6-3 and TRBJ2-5; no reliable D call. V was trimmed by 0 bases and J by 7 bases, leaving 12 bases between them. Looked up from germline, CDR1 is MNHEY and CDR2 is SVGEGT. The CDR3 consists of 14 residues. The CDR3 here is CASSYSIAVRTQYF. In DNA form, the CDR3 reads TGTGCCAGCAGTTACTCGATTGCAGTCCGGACCCAGTACTTC.

This clonotype has only a few counts. This rearrangement joins TRBV6-2 or TRBV6-3 to TRBJ2-7; 7 nucleotides agree with TRBD1. This CDR3 has 13 residues. J gave up 5 bases and V 8 bases, and 9 bases lay outside the gene matches. Germline V gene data show CDR1 as MNHEY and CDR2 as SVGEGT. CDR3 sequence (DNA): TGTGCCAGCGGAAGACAGGGCGGGCACGAGCAGTACTTC. Its protein is CASGRQGGHEQYF.

This clonotype was observed once. The V gene is TRBV18, the J gene TRBJ1-5; D remains unclear. This CDR3 is 13 amino acids long. Trimming pared 3 bases from V and 6 bases from J, leaving 9 bases between. The germline V gene encodes CDR1 KGHSH and CDR2 LQKENI. DNA of the CDR3: TGTGCCAGCTCACCCGACGTCGCTCAGCCCCAGCATTTT. It specifies CASSPDVAQPQHF.

This chain connects TRBV5-1 to TRBJ1-4; 12 nucleotides match TRBD1. V trimming: 3 bases; J trimming: 5 bases; junction bases outside the gene matches: 2. The CDR3 covers 15 residues. Germline V gene sequence: CDR1 SGHRS, CDR2 YFSETQ. The CDR3 DNA reads as TGCGCCAGCAGCTCCGGGACAGGGGGCAATGAAAAACTGTTTTTT. It yields the protein CASSSGTGGNEKLFF.

Turning to this clonotype: A junction end diverges from the germline sequence, so it may reflect a read error. The J gene is TRBJ2-5, the V gene TRBV11-3; D remains unclear. The CDR3 runs to 13 residues. Germline V gene sequence: CDR1 SGHNT, CDR2 YENEEA. The CDR3 DNA sequence: TGTGCCGGCAGCGTAAACCGTCTTGAGACCCAGTACTTC. Its translation is CAGSVNRLETQYF.

V and J are TRBV15 and TRBJ2-5, with 13 bases matching TRBD2. The closer fit of TRBJ2-7 to the DNA end suggests the J call may be wrong. This CDR3 has 15 residues. Germline values: CDR1 LNHNV, CDR2 YYDKDF (reference sequence). The CDR3 protein is CATSNRLAGGYEQYF. Written as DNA, the CDR3 is TGTGCCACCAGCAATAGACTAGCGGGAGGATACGAGCAGTACTTC.

To note about this clonotype: One junction end does not reproduce the germline sequence, and a read error may be involved. The chain is built from TRBV24-1 and TRBJ2-1; 9 bases are a match to TRBD1. Germline V gene lookup returns CDR1 KGHDR and CDR2 SFDVKD. There are 16 residues in the CDR3. The CDR3 DNA reads as TGTGCCACTAGTGATGGGGACAGGGAGGCCTACAATGAGCAGTTCTTC. This translates into CATSDGDREAYNEQFF.